This entry is about one T cell receptor (beta chain). Per the germline V gene, CDR1 is SGHNT and CDR2 is YYREEE (reference sequence). This CDR3 is 15 amino acids long. Trimming shortened V by 2 bases and J by 0 bases, and 11 bases separated the two germline ends. The data were obtained in a study of blood T cell repertoires in COVID-19. Across the study: Sources were T cells, B-cell-depleted T cells, or PBMCs; the material itself was cDNA or gDNA.

Methods used by the authors: Quantification of nucleated cells was approximated via reference gene primer amplification. Generated by immunoSEQ multiplex PCR, the TCRdb table keeps only in-frame clones and is missing some. Clone size and the V and J calls come from that table; the DNA yielded D and trimming. The data contain over 250,000 clones, around 91% of them singletons. The chain joins TRBV5-4 to TRBJ1-1; D possibly corresponds to TRBD1 (6 bases). Sequencing was carried out using peripheral blood. The clonotype comes from a woman aged 55-70 years with acute or convalescent COVID-19. The DNA for the CDR3 is TGTGCCAGCAGCTTCGCTAACAGGGTGAACACTGAAGCTTTCTTT. Encoded protein: CASSFANRVNTEAFF.